This T cell receptor (beta chain) comes out of a study of blood T cell repertoires in COVID-19. Germline loops: CDR1 LGHNA, CDR2 YNFKEQ. V gave up 0 bases and J gave up 1 base, with 12 bases separating them. CDR3 size: 16 residues. This clone appeared a single time. Here immunoSEQ multiplex PCR was the method, and the copy in TCRdb shows in-frame clones only, minus some. The table shows roughly 78,000 clones, with over 80% occurring only once. This sequence joins TRBV4-2 and TRBJ1-2; perhaps TRBD1 as D (6 bases). Material for sequencing was peripheral blood. This TCR derives from a woman aged 80 or over with acute or convalescent COVID-19. The CDR3 DNA reads as TGTGCCAGCAGCCAAGAGAGTGTCAGGGGTAACTATGGCTACACCTTC. This encodes CASSQESVRGNYGYTF.